This TCR beta chain was obtained from a study of cytomegalovirus exposure and HLA in healthy donors. About the research overall: Both the approximately 120 validation repertoires and the approximately 620 first-cohort repertoires used the same platform, as reported by a later analysis. Whole-study findings and limits: The classifier was said to identify cytomegalovirus status with high specificity and sensitivity.

Germline V gene sequence: CDR1 KGHSH, CDR2 LQKENI. The CDR3 runs 15 residues. After removal of 2 bases from V and 9 bases from J, the junction contained 8 bases not matched to a gene. Measured with immunoSEQ multiplex PCR; TCRdb has only the in-frame clones, and not every one. The sample shows about 69,000 clones, nearly 96% of them seen only once. Details on this clone: Its antigen is not known.

This TCR was recovered from a woman younger than 35 in good health and CMV-seropositive. The genes are TRBV18 and TRBJ2-1, with 9 bases fitting TRBD2. The sample comprised PBMCs. CDR3 in amino acids: CASSPIAGVMIEQFF. The DNA of the CDR3 is TGTGCCAGCTCACCAATAGCGGGAGTTATGATTGAGCAGTTCTTC.